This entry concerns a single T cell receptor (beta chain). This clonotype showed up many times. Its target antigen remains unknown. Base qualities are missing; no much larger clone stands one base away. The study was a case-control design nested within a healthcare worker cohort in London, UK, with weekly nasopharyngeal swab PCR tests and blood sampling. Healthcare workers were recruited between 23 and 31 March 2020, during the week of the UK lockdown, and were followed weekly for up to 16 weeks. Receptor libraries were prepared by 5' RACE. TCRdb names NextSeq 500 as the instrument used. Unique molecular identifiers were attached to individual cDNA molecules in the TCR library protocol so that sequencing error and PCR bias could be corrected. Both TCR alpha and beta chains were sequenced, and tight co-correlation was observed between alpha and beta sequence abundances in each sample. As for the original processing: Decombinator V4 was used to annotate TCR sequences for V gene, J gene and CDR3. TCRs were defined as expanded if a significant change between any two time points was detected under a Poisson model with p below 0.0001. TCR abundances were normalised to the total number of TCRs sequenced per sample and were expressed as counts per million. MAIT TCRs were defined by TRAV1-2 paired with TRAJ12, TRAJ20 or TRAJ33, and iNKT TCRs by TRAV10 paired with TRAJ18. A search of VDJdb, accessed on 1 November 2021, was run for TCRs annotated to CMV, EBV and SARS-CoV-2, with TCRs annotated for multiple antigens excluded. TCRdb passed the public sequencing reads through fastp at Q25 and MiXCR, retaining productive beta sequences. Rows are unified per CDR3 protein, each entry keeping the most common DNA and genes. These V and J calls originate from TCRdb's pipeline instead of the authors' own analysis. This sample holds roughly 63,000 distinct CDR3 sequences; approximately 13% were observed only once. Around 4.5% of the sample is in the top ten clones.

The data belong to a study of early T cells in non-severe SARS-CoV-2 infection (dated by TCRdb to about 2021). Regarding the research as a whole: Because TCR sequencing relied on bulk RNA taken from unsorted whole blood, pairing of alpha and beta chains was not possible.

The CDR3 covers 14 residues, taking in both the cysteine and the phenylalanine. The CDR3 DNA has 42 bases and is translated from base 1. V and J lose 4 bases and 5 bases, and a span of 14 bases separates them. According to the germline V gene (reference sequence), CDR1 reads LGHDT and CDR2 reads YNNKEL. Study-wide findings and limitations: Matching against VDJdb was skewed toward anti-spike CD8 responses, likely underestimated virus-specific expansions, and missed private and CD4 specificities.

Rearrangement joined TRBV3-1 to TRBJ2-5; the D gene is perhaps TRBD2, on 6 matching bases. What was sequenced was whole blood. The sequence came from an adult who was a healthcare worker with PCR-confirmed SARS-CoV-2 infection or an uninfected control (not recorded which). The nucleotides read TGTGCCAGCAGCCGCCCGGGGGAAAAGGAGACCCAGTACTTC. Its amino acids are CASSRPGEKETQYF.